This T cell receptor beta chain came from a study of CXCR3-negative and CXCR3-positive naive CD8 T cells (dated by TCRdb to 2018 to 2020). The study in broad terms: In total, about 150 million TRB reads were obtained, corresponding to roughly 1.5 +/- 0.3 million reads per library. Diversity and physicochemical repertoire analyses were performed on about eleven donors pooled from two independent experiments. For the TRBV-TRBJ cluster analysis, the naive subsets came from 5 or 6 donors, while the memory cells came from 3 donors. Broad study findings and their caveats: Because surface CD5, which has been linked to self-reactivity in mice, was comparable between naive subsets, TCR interaction strength was also inferred from TRB CDR3 physicochemical properties. TRB CDR3s from CXCR3-positive naive cells showed higher hydrophobicity (lower Kidera factor 4), lower energy, and higher strength and volume indices than CXCR3-negative naive cells. Both naive subsets had comparably high repertoire diversity, while memory CD8+ T cells had much lower repertoire diversity. CXCR3 expression partially decreased after cryopreservation, so most assays used freshly isolated PBMCs. Naive CXCR3-negative and CXCR3-positive cells from the same donor showed similar TRBV-TRBJ usage, whereas memory cells showed distinct patterns.

Sequences LGHNA (CDR1) and YSLEER (CDR2) are obtained from the germline V gene. The CDR3 goes from the cysteine to the phenylalanine over 16 residues. No DNA sequence is on record. A word on this clonotype: Its antigen has not been determined.

Sequencing instrument: NextSeq 550. The Human TCR Profiling Kit (MiLaboratory) was used to prepare UMI-labeled 5' RACE TRB cDNA libraries. cDNA synthesis used the entire amount of extracted RNA, and PCR amplification then used the entire amount of cDNA produced. The libraries were made side by side, with each library going through the same number of PCR cycles. The study's own analysis went as follows. With a requirement of at least two reads per UMI, MIGEC and MiXCR extracted about 53,000 +/- 9,400 unique UMI-labeled TRB cDNA molecules per library. On average, roughly 40,000 +/- 10,000 functional in-frame TRB CDR3 nucleotide clonotypes lacking stop codons were found per library. After each sample was downsampled to 5000 UMI-labeled TRB molecules, VDJtools was used to calculate diversity metrics such as normalized Shannon-Wiener and Chao1. VDJtools was used to calculate clonotype-size-weighted physicochemical properties of the central five CDR3 residues, namely interaction energy, strength, volume and Kidera factor 4. Reads reprocessed by TCRdb are summarized as one entry per CDR3 protein sequence, and DNA is absent. The V and J calls here are based on TCRdb, not the publication. The sample's table lists a count of over 100,000 distinct CDR3 sequences. The ten largest clones take up approximately 0.29% of the sample.

Each CD8+ T cell subset was flow-sorted in triplicate, with under 350,000 cells per subset placed directly into RLT lysis buffer. To exclude memory contaminants, naive CD8+ T cells were stringently defined as CD45RO-CCR7+CD27+CD95-. Using standard density gradient centrifugation, peripheral blood mononuclear cells were isolated from buffy coats. Naive CXCR3-negative and CXCR3-positive CD8+ T cells were flow-sorted on a FACSAria III. Total RNA was extracted from sorted cells using an RNeasy Mini Kit. The chain is made from TRBV4-3 and TRBJ2-2; checking the TCRdb D call of TRBD1 is not possible without DNA. Input material: naive CXCR3- CD8+ T cells from blood. The cell subset or site label here, explained by the study, means: CD45RO-CCR7+CD27+CD95- naive CD8+ T cells lacking CXCR3 (TNR3-). This receptor was taken from a human donor in good health. Some clones in this sample may be carry-over from other donors' samples. The CDR3 sequence is CASSRAGGRDTGELFF.